Following are 30 T cell receptor beta chains from one sample sequenced in a study of T-cell reconstitution after alpha-beta-depleted transplantation in children. Unique molecular identifiers tagged the TCRbeta library. One entry per CDR3 protein results from TCRdb running MiXCR on the PCR reads. Of hundreds of thousands of distinct CDR3 sequences in the sample, roughly 18% were seen once. The input for sequencing was PBMCs from the stem cell graft donor, taken from the stem cell graft. The receptor source for this set is a human donor who donated a stem cell graft to a child with acute lymphoblastic leukemia.

There are a few counts of this clonotype. V gene TRBV12-3 or TRBV12-4 combines with J gene TRBJ2-1; TRBD1 agrees at 7 bases. V shed 6 bases and J 0 bases; nucleotides not matched to a gene: 5. The CDR3 runs to 15 residues. DNA for the CDR3: TGTGCCAGCAGGACCGGGACAGACTCCTACAATGAGCAGTTCTTC. As protein: CASRTGTDSYNEQFF.

This clonotype was seen only a few times. The chain employs TRBV5-1 and TRBJ1-1, with 10 bases identical to TRBD1. V gave up 3 bases and J gave up 3 bases; unmatched junction bases: 17. This CDR3 is built from 19 residues. CDR1 and CDR2 from the germline V gene are SGHRS and YFSETQ. The CDR3 DNA sequence: TGCGCCAGCAGCTCGAAGGGCGGGACAGGGGCAGAGGTGGACACTGAAGCTTTCTTT. Its protein is CASSSKGGTGAEVDTEAFF.

This clonotype has only a few counts. This rearrangement joins TRBV4-1 to TRBJ1-2; maybe TRBD1 (5 bases). The CDR3 length is 12 residues. V shed 6 bases and J shed 8 bases, with 13 bases lying between them. The germline gives CDR1 MGHRA, CDR2 YSYEKL. CDR3 sequence: CASSHSDRGYTF. As DNA, the CDR3 is TGCGCCAGCAGTCACTCCGACAGAGGCTACACCTTC.

This clonotype came up a few times. The chain links TRBV20-1 to TRBJ2-5; D may correspond to TRBD1 or TRBD2 (5 bases each). Germline values: CDR1 DFQATT, CDR2 SNEGSKA (reference sequence). Trimming took 5 bases from V and 4 from J, leaving 8 bases between them. This CDR3 spans 11 amino acids. CDR3 sequence: CSAWDRETQYF. The CDR3 bases are TGCAGTGCTTGGGACCGAGAGACCCAGTACTTC.

This clonotype was seen a single time. The chain links TRBV7-2 to TRBJ1-5; TRBD1 might be the D (5 bases). Between the trimmed V and J ends, which lost 5 bases and 6 bases, there was a span of 14 bases. This CDR3 comprises 14 residues. From germline, CDR1 is SGHTA and CDR2 FQGNSA. In DNA form, the CDR3 reads TGTGCCAGCAGCCCCAGGGTCGGGACTCAGCCCCAGCATTTT. This gives the protein CASSPRVGTQPQHF.

This clonotype turned up a few times. The chain has TRBV5-1 and TRBJ2-1, with D possibly called TRBD1 or TRBD2 (5 bases each). V shed 6 bases and J shed 8 bases, with 18 bases lying between them. Germline CDR1 is SGHRS and CDR2 is YFSETQ. This CDR3 has 14 amino acids. The CDR3 sequence is CASKGNGESDEQFF. CDR3 nucleotide sequence: TGCGCCAGCAAGGGGAACGGGGAATCCGATGAGCAGTTCTTC.

This clonotype was detected ten times or more. The V gene is TRBV2, the J gene TRBJ2-7, with D perhaps TRBD1 (5 bases). The CDR3 has 14 residues. Trimming left V 2 bases short and J 0 bases short, with 8 bases between. Germline-derived CDR1 and CDR2 are SNHLY and FYNNEI. The CDR3 sequence is CASSEQGSSYEQYF. The CDR3 DNA reads as TGTGCCAGCAGTGAACAGGGAAGCTCCTACGAGCAGTACTTC.

The rearrangement joins TRBV27 to TRBJ2-1, with no clear D. The CDR3 spans 13 residues. Germline lookup yields CDR1 MNHEY and CDR2 SMNVEV (reference sequence). Trimming stripped 6 bases from V and 9 bases from J, with 15 bases between. The CDR3, as DNA: TGTGCCAGCAGCCCCTTGTGGAACACTGAGCAGTTCTTC. Its protein product is CASSPLWNTEQFF.

The sample holds a few counts of this clonotype. V and J are TRBV7-2 and TRBJ1-1; no clear D. The V gene's germline CDR1 is SGHTA and CDR2 FQGNSA. CDR3 length: 15 residues. Deletions cut 1 base from V and 0 bases from J, with 9 bases between. CDR3 in amino acids: CASSLGARLNTEAFF. The CDR3 DNA is TGTGCCAGCAGCTTAGGGGCTCGTTTGAACACTGAAGCTTTCTTT. The full variable domain, with the rest looked up from reference TRBV7-2 and TRBJ1-1, is GAGVSQSPSNKVTEKGKDVELRCDPISGHTALYWYRQSLGQGLEFLIYFQGNSAPDKSGLPSDRFSAERTGGSVSTLTIQRTQQEDSAVYLCASSLGARLNTEAFFGQGTRLTVV.

Only one count was recorded for this clonotype. The CDR3 end shows no conserved phenylalanine or tryptophan, and so a read error is likely. V usage is TRBV5-6 and J usage is TRBJ1-4, with D possibly TRBD1 on 5 matching bases. The CDR3 is made up of 15 amino acids. V lost 3 bases and J lost 0, with 9 bases in between. Per the germline V gene, CDR1 is SGHDT and CDR2 is YYEEEE. The CDR3 sequence is CASSSDRSTNEKLFI. The DNA for the CDR3 is TGTGCCAGCAGCTCCGACAGATCAACTAATGAAAAACTGTTTATT.

V is TRBV5-1 and J is TRBJ2-5; 7 nucleotides line up with TRBD2. There are 15 residues in the CDR3. The junction had 9 bases not matched to a gene; V was cut back by 4 bases and J by 3 bases. Germline CDR1 reads SGHRS; CDR2 reads YFSETQ. CDR3 sequence: CASSIRLGGEETQYF. The CDR3 DNA sequence: TGCGCCAGCAGCATTCGCCTGGGGGGGGAAGAGACCCAGTACTTC.

The genes are TRBV9 and TRBJ2-5; TRBD2 agrees at 10 bases. Germline V CDR1 and CDR2: SGDLS, YYNGEE. V dropped 3 bases and J dropped 5; count of bases not matched to a gene: 4. The CDR3 consists of 14 residues. The CDR3 DNA reads as TGTGCCAGCAGCGGAAGCGGGAGGGGGGAGACCCAGTACTTC. It specifies CASSGSGRGETQYF.

The chain has TRBV6-6 and TRBJ2-7; 9 bases are shared with TRBD1. Germline CDR1 and CDR2: MNHNY and SVGAGI (reference sequence). The CDR3 loop spans 12 amino acids. V shed 11 bases, J shed 3 bases, and the junction held 5 bases outside the gene matches. In DNA form, the CDR3 reads TGTGCCGGAGGGACAGGGCTCTACGAGCAGTACTTC. Its translation is CAGGTGLYEQYF.

This clonotype has a single count. The rearrangement links TRBV5-1 to TRBJ2-7, with D perhaps matching TRBD2 (5 bases). V was trimmed by 0 bases and J by 4 bases, leaving 17 bases between them. The CDR3 extends over 16 amino acids. The germline V gene encodes CDR1 SGHRS and CDR2 YFSETQ. CDR3: CASSLEGGDRTYEQYF. The CDR3 bases are TGCGCCAGCAGCTTGGAAGGAGGAGATCGAACGTACGAGCAGTACTTC.

In this sample, this clonotype turned up a few times. The rearrangement joins TRBV29-1 to TRBJ2-7, with a tentative D call TRBD2 (5 bases). CDR3 length equals 13 residues. Trimming removed 6 bases from V and 5 bases from J, with 17 bases in between. Per germline, CDR1 SQVTM and CDR2 ANQGSEA. CDR3 in DNA: TGCAGCGTGGGCGGGTTCTCTACCGACGAGCAGTACTTC. It translates to CSVGGFSTDEQYF.

The chain is built from TRBV6-1 and TRBJ1-1, with D uncertain. The CDR3 extends over 12 amino acids. V dropped 7 bases and J dropped 11 bases, with 17 bases sitting between them. Germline assignment: CDR1 MNHNS and CDR2 SASEGT. DNA for the CDR3: TGTGCCAGCAACGATCGGGTAGGAAGTGCTTTCTTT. Its protein is CASNDRVGSAFF.

V usage is TRBV27 and J usage is TRBJ2-5; the D gene could be TRBD1 or TRBD2 (5 bases each). CDR1 is MNHEY and CDR2 is SMNVEV in the germline V gene (reference sequence). V was cut by 5 bases and J by 7 bases, with 14 bases left in between. The CDR3 has 13 amino acids. The CDR3 coding sequence is TGTGCCAGCAGTATACCGGGACGCGGGACCCAGTACTTC. Amino acid sequence: CASSIPGRGTQYF.

The sample holds a few counts of this clonotype. This rearrangement joins TRBV6-5 to TRBJ1-1; D is undetermined. This CDR3 spans 11 amino acids. The V and J ends lost 5 bases and 11 bases respectively, with 12 bases between them. Germline V gene lookup returns CDR1 MNHEY and CDR2 SVGAGI. CDR3 amino acids: CASSQDGLAFF. CDR3 nucleotide sequence: TGTGCCAGCAGTCAGGACGGACTTGCTTTCTTT.

This clonotype appeared many times. The rearrangement joins TRBV10-3 to TRBJ2-3; possible D gene TRBD2, 6 bases. Germline CDR1 ENHRY, CDR2 SYGVKD. Trimming stripped 6 bases from V and 3 bases from J, with 10 bases between. CDR3 length: 13 residues. CDR3 sequence (DNA): TGTGCCATCAGGGAGGGCGGAACAGATACGCAGTATTTT. Amino acids: CAIREGGTDTQYF.

This clonotype was detected a few times. The rearrangement joins TRBV20-1 to TRBJ2-1; the D gene is possibly TRBD2 (6 bases). V was shortened by 7 bases and J by 1 base, with 11 bases between the two germline ends. CDR3 length: 13 residues. Germline assignment: CDR1 DFQATT and CDR2 SNEGSKA (reference sequence). The DNA of the CDR3 is TGCAGTGTTGTGACTAGATCCTACAATGAGCAGTTCTTC. Translated: CSVVTRSYNEQFF.

CDR3 coding DNA: TGTGCCAGCAGTTTATTCCTAGGATTGAACACTGAAGCTTTCTTT. Translated: CASSLFLGLNTEAFF. The chain uses TRBV12-3 or TRBV12-4 and TRBJ1-1; D gene unclear. The V and J ends lost 2 bases and 0 bases respectively, with 10 bases between them. The CDR3 is 15 residues long.

This clonotype appeared a few times. The V call is TRBV6-5, the J call TRBJ2-7, with a weak D call TRBD1 (5 bases). The CDR3 runs 14 residues. V was shortened by 2 bases and J by 0 bases, with 8 bases between the two germline ends. The germline V gene has CDR1 MNHEY and CDR2 SVGAGI. DNA for the CDR3: TGTGCCAGCAGTTACGGGGCCAGCTCCTACGAGCAGTACTTC. Translated: CASSYGASSYEQYF.

The genes are TRBV27 and TRBJ2-1, with D unresolved. CDR1 and CDR2 (germline): MNHEY, SMNVEV (reference sequence). V lost 3 bases and J lost 2, with 11 bases in between. The CDR3 runs 15 residues. In nucleotides, the CDR3 is TGTGCCAGCAGTTTTTCCTCGGGCCCCTACAATGAGCAGTTCTTC. Its protein is CASSFSSGPYNEQFF.

V is TRBV7-9 and J is TRBJ1-5; D unclear. Germline CDR1 SEHNR, CDR2 FQNEAQ (reference sequence). V was pared by 5 bases and J by 2 bases, with 16 bases between. This CDR3 comprises 16 residues. In DNA form, the CDR3 reads TGTGCCAGCAGCCTCCCGAGGGCCGCGGGCAATCAGCCCCAGCATTTT. This sequence encodes CASSLPRAAGNQPQHF.

In its sample, this clonotype was seen a few times. The rearrangement links TRBV29-1 to TRBJ1-3; tentative D call: TRBD1 (6 bases). Deletions cut 6 bases from V and 0 bases from J, with 12 bases between. In germline, CDR1 is SQVTM, CDR2 ANQGSEA. The CDR3 sequence is 14 residues long. The CDR3 loop reads CSVRQESSGNTIYF. The CDR3 region has the DNA TGCAGCGTCCGACAGGAGAGCTCTGGAAACACCATATATTTT.

This clonotype was counted many times. The rearrangement uses TRBV9 and TRBJ1-5; D is undetermined. Germline CDR1 SGDLS, CDR2 YYNGEE. V was shortened by 7 bases and J by 1 base, with 9 bases between the two germline ends. This CDR3 comprises 13 residues. In DNA, the CDR3 is TGTGCCAGCTCAGTTGGGAGCAATCAGCCCCAGCATTTT. Translating it yields CASSVGSNQPQHF. Drawing the rest from reference TRBV9 and TRBJ1-5, the complete variable domain is DSGVTQTPKHLITATGQRVTLRCSPRSGDLSVYWYQQSLDQGLQFLIQYYNGEERAKGNILERFSAQQFPDLHSELNLSSLELGDSALYFCASSVGSNQPQHFGDGTRLSIL.

This clonotype was found a few times. The genes are TRBV28 and TRBJ2-7; weak D call: TRBD2 (6 bases). The V end lost 5 bases, the J end lost 5 bases, and 19 bases lay between the germline ends. Germline V gives CDR1 MDHEN, CDR2 SYDVKM. This CDR3 region has 15 residues. The CDR3 coding sequence is TGTGCCAGCAGTCTTGAGGGACTGTCTCGAAACGAGCAGTACTTC. It yields the protein CASSLEGLSRNEQYF.

Of note for this clonotype: At one of its ends the junction is not consistent with the germline gene, which may arise from a read error. This chain uses TRBV10-3 with TRBJ2-1; D is possibly TRBD2 (5 bases). This CDR3 has 12 amino acids. In germline, CDR1 is ENHRY, CDR2 SYGVKD. The CDR3 DNA reads as TGTGCCATCAGTGAGTCGCCCGGGAAAGGCCTCTTC. It codes for CAISESPGKGLF.

This chain uses TRBV7-9 with TRBJ1-1; D gene ambiguous. Trimming removed 2 bases from V and 1 base from J, with 8 bases in between. The germline V gene has CDR1 SEHNR and CDR2 FQNEAQ (reference sequence). The CDR3 runs 14 residues. This CDR3 is CASSLKAGNTEAFF. The CDR3 DNA reads as TGTGCCAGCAGCTTAAAGGCAGGGAACACTGAAGCTTTCTTT.

This chain links TRBV15 with TRBJ1-2, with D unresolved. Trimming stripped 0 bases from V and 8 bases from J, with 16 bases between. This CDR3 region has 15 residues. Germline V gene sequence: CDR1 LNHNV, CDR2 YYDKDF (reference sequence). In DNA form, the CDR3 reads TGTGCCACCAGCAGAGACTTGGCGCAGGTTGGCGGCTACACCTTC. The encoded protein is CATSRDLAQVGGYTF.